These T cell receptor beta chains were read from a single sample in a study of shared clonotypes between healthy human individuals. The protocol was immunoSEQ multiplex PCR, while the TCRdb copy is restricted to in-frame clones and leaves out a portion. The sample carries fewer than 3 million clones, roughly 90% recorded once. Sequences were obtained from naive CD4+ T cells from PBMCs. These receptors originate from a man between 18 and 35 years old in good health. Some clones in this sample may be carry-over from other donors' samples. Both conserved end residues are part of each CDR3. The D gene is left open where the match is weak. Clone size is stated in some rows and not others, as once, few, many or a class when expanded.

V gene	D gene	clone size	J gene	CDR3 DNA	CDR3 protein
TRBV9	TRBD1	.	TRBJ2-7	TGTGCCAGCAGCGTAACAGGGGACGCGACCTACGAGCAGTACTTC	CASSVTGDATYEQYF
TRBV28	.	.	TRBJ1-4	TGTGCCAGCAGTATACTACAATCAGGGTTAGGTGGACTGTTTTTT	CASSILQSGLGGLFF
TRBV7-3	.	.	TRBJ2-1	TGTGCCAGCAGCTTCCCGGTTAATAGGGAGCAGTTCTTC	CASSFPVNREQFF
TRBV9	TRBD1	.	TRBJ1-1	TGTGCCAGCAGCGCGGGGACAGGGGGTGGCACTGAAGCTTTCTTT	CASSAGTGGGTEAFF
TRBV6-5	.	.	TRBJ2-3	TGTGCCACTACCCTCGTGGGGGGGGCTCATACGCAGTATTTT	CATTLVGGAHTQYF
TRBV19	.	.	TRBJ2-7	TGTGCCAGTAGTATTAGGTACGGCCCTTACGAGCAGTACTTC	CASSIRYGPYEQYF
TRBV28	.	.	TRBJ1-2	TGTGCCAGCAGTTTATCGGGGACCCCTCCGGGCTACACCTTC	CASSLSGTPPGYTF
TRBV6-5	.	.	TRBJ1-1	TGTGCCAGCAGTTACTCCGAGAACACTGAAGCTTTCTTT	CASSYSENTEAFF
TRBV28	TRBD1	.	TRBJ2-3	TGTGCCAGCAGCCGTGGGACAGGTAGCACAGATACGCAGTATTTT	CASSRGTGSTDTQYF
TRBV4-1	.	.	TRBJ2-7	TGCGCCAGCAGCCAAGTCGCCATCACGAACGAGCAGTACTTC	CASSQVAITNEQYF
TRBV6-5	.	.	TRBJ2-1	TGTGCCAGCAGTAAAAATTCCTACAATGAGCAGTTCTTC	CASSKNSYNEQFF
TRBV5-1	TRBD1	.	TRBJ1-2	TGCGCCAGCAGCTTGGACCTCAGTGGACAGGGGGGGTATGGCTACACCTTC	CASSLDLSGQGGYGYTF
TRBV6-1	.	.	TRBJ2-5	TGTGCCAGCAGTGGAGGGAGCTACCAAGAGACCCAGTACTTC	CASSGGSYQETQYF
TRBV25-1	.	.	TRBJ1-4	TGTGCCAGCAGTGACATAAGGCAGGGGTCTAATGAAAAACTGTTTTTT	CASSDIRQGSNEKLFF
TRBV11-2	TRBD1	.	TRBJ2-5	TGTGCCAGCAGCTTTAGGGGGCGGGAGACCCAGTACTTC	CASSFRGRETQYF
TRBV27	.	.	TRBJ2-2	TGTGCCAGCAGGGCTATCTCGAGAGCCGGGGAGCTGTTTTTT	CASRAISRAGELFF
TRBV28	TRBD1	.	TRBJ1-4	TGTGCCAGCAGCTCCGGGACAGGGGTTGAAAAACTGTTTTTT	CASSSGTGVEKLFF
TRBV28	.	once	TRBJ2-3	TGTGCCAGTCGTCGCACAGATACGCAGTATTTT	CASRRTDTQYF
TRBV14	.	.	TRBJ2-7	TGTGCCAGCAGCCAAAAAACCCAGGGCAGGTCGCAGTACTTC	CASSQKTQGRSQYF
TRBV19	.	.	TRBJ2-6	TGTGCCAGTACGAATGTATCTGGGGCCAACGTCCTGACTTTC	CASTNVSGANVLTF
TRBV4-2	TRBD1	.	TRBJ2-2	TGTGCCAGCAGCCCGGGACAGTACACCGGGGAGCTGTTTTTT	CASSPGQYTGELFF
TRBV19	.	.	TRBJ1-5	TGTGCCAGTAGTATAGACAGGGGCAATCAGCCCCAGCATTTT	CASSIDRGNQPQHF
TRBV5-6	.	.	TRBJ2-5	TGTGCCAGCAGCTTGGAGGAGACCCAGTACTTC	CASSLEETQYF
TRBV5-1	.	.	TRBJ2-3	TGCGCCAGCCGGGACGGGGGAACAGATACGCAGTATTTT	CASRDGGTDTQYF
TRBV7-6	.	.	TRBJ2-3	TGTGCCAGCAGCTTAGATTCCGATACGCAGTATTTT	CASSLDSDTQYF
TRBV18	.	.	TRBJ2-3	TGTGCCAGCTCACCACAGGAAAATACGCAGTATTTT	CASSPQENTQYF
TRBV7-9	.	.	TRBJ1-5	TGTGCCAGCAGCTTAGGTCGCAATCAGCCCCAGCATTTT	CASSLGRNQPQHF
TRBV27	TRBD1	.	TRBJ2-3	TGTGCCAGCAGTTTTATCCACAGGGGGAGCACAGATACGCAGTATTTT	CASSFIHRGSTDTQYF
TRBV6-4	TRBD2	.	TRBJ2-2	TGTGCCAGCAGTCCCCGGGACCCAGGGACTAGCGGGATAAGTACCGGGGAGCTGTTTTTT	CASSPRDPGTSGISTGELFF
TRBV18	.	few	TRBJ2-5	TGTGCCAGCTCACCGGGGGTCCAAGAGACCCAGTACTTC	CASSPGVQETQYF
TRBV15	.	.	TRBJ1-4	TGTGCCACCAGCAGGATCCACGTGGATGAAAAACTGTTTTTT	CATSRIHVDEKLFF
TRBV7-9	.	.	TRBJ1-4	TGTGCCAGCAGCTTAGACGCGTTCCCTGCTGCAACTAATGAAAAACTGTTTTTT	CASSLDAFPAATNEKLFF
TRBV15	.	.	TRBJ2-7	TGTGCCACCAGCAGAGACGGGGCAGGGACATACGAGCAGTACTTC	CATSRDGAGTYEQYF
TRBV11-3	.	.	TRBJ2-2	TGTGCCAGCAGGGGGGCCGGGGAGCTGTTTTTT	CASRGAGELFF
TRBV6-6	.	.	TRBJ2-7	TGTGCCAGCAGCGCACGGGGGCGCTACGAGCAGTACTTC	CASSARGRYEQYF
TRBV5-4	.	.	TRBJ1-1	TGTGCCAGCAGCTCCTCGGTGGCTGGGGCTGAAGCTTTCTTT	CASSSSVAGAEAFF
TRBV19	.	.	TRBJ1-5	TGTGCCAGTAGTATAGACATCAATCAGCCCCAGCATTTT	CASSIDINQPQHF
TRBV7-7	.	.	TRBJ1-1	TGTGCCAGCAGCTCGGACACGAACACTGAAGCTTTCTTT	CASSSDTNTEAFF
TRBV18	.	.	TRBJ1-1	TGTGCCAGCTCACCCCCGGGGTCGAGCACTGAAGCTTTCTTT	CASSPPGSSTEAFF
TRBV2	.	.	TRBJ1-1	TGTGCCAGCAGTGTAGTGCGTGGTGTGAACACTGAAGCTTTCTTT	CASSVVRGVNTEAFF
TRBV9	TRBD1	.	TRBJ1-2	TGTGCCAGCAGCGTAGGACAGGGTAAAGCTAACTATGGCTACACCTTC	CASSVGQGKANYGYTF
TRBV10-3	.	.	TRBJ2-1	TGTGCCATCTCCAGGAGCTCCTACAATGAGCAGTTCTTC	CAISRSSYNEQFF
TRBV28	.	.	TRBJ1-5	TGTGCCACCGGGAGGGTACGCAATCAGCCCCAGCATTTT	CATGRVRNQPQHF
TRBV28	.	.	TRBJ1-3	TGTGCCAGCAGGGTTCAGGCTGGAAACACCATATATTTT	CASRVQAGNTIYF
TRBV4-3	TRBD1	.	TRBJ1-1	TGCGCCAGCAGCAGCGTCGGACAGGGGGCAACTGAAGCTTTCTTT	CASSSVGQGATEAFF
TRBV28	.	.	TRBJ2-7	TGTGCCAGCAGTTTACGGAACGAGCAGTACTTC	CASSLRNEQYF
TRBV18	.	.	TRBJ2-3	TGTGCCAGCTCACCTTCGGACGGATCGGATACGCAGTATTTT	CASSPSDGSDTQYF
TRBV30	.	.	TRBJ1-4	TGTGCCTGGAGCCAACAGGAAAAACTGTTTTTT	CAWSQQEKLFF
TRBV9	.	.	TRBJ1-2	TGTGCCAGCAGCGGGAGGGGCGATGGCTACACCTTC	CASSGRGDGYTF
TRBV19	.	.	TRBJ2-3	TGTGCCAGTAGTTCCCGGTGGCCTAGTCTAGATACGCAGTATTTT	CASSSRWPSLDTQYF
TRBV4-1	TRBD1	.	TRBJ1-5	TGCGCCAGCAGCCAACCGGGACAGGGAAGGAGCAATCAGCCCCAGCATTTT	CASSQPGQGRSNQPQHF
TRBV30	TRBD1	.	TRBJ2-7	TGTGCCTGGATTGGACAGGGTTACGGTGAGCAGTACTTC	CAWIGQGYGEQYF
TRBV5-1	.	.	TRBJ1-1	TGCGCCAGCAGCTTTGGGCGGAGTAGGAACACTGAAGCTTTCTTT	CASSFGRSRNTEAFF
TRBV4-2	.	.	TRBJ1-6	TGTGCCAGCAGCCAAGATCGATTTTCACCCCTCCACTTT	CASSQDRFSPLHF
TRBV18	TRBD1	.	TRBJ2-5	TGTGCCAGCTCACCTTCCCCCGGGACAGGCCAAGAGACCCAGTACTTC	CASSPSPGTGQETQYF
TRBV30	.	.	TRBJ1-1	TGTGCCCGGACCGCCCGTGTCACTGAAGCTTTCTTT	CARTARVTEAFF
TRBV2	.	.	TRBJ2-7	TGTGCCAGCAGGCCGGGACTTTACGAGCAGTACTTC	CASRPGLYEQYF
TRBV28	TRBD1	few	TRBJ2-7	TGTGCCAGCAGAGGCGGGACAGGGGCCTACGAGCAGTACTTC	CASRGGTGAYEQYF
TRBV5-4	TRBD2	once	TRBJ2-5	TGTGCCAGCAGGAGGGGGGCTAGCGGGGCCTCCCCGGGGACCCAGTACTTC	CASRRGASGASPGTQYF